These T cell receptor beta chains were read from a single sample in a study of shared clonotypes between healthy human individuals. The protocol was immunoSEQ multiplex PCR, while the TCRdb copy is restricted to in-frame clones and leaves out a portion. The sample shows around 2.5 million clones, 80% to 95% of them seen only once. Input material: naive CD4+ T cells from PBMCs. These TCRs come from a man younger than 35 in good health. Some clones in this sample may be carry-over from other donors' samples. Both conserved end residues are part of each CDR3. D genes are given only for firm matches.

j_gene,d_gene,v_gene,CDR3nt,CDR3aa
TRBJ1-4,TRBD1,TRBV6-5,TGTGCCAGCAGAACAGGGGCAAATGAAAAACTGTTTTTT,CASRTGANEKLFF
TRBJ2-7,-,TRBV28,TGTGCCAGCTGGCCCCAGCATCTACCCTCCTACGAGCAGTACTTC,CASWPQHLPSYEQYF
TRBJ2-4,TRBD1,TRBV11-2,TGTGCCAGCAGCTACTTAACAGGGGGGAAAAACATTCAGTACTTC,CASSYLTGGKNIQYF
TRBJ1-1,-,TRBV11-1,TGTGCCAGCAGCTTCCGACAGATGAACACTGAAGCTTTCTTT,CASSFRQMNTEAFF
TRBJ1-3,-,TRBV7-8,TGTGCCAGCAGCTTAGGGTCCGGGACTTCTGGAAACACCATATATTTT,CASSLGSGTSGNTIYF
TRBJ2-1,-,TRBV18,TGTGCCAGCTCACCACGAGGAGATTCTGGTGAGCAGTTCTTC,CASSPRGDSGEQFF
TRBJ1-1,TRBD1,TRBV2,TGTGCCAGCAGGGTCCGGACAGGGAGTGGGAACACTGAAGCTTTCTTT,CASRVRTGSGNTEAFF
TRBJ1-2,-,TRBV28,TGTGCCAGCAGTTTATACGCAGTACCCTATGGCTACACCTTC,CASSLYAVPYGYTF
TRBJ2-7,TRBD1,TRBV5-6,TGTGCCAGCAGACGGACAGGAGGTCGGTACGAGCAGTACTTC,CASRRTGGRYEQYF
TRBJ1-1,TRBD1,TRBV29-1,TGCAGCGTTCTAACTGTTAACAGGGGAACTGAAGCCTTCTTT,CSVLTVNRGTEAFF
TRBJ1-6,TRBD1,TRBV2,TGTGCCGGCGGTGGGACAGGGCGGAATTCACCCCTCCACTTT,CAGGGTGRNSPLHF
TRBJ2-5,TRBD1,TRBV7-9,TGTGCCAGCAGCTCCGACAGGGGGCAAGGGGAGACCCAGTACTTC,CASSSDRGQGETQYF
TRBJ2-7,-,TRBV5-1,TGCGCCAGCAGCTTGGGGGTAGGGGTCGCCTACGAGCAGTACTTC,CASSLGVGVAYEQYF
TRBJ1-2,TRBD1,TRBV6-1,TGTGCCAGCAGTGAACTGGGGACAGGGGGGTACTATGGCTACACCTTC,CASSELGTGGYYGYTF
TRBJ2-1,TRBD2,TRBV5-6,TGTGCCAGCAGCCGGGGACTAGCGGGATCCTACAATGAGCAGTTCTTC,CASSRGLAGSYNEQFF